The present T cell receptor (beta chain) was sequenced within a study of blood T cell repertoires in COVID-19. Per the germline V gene, CDR1 is SQVTM and CDR2 is ANQGSEA. This CDR3 contains 15 residues. Trimming stripped 6 bases from V and 6 bases from J, with 21 bases between. Sequencing was performed with immunoSEQ multiplex PCR; in TCRdb, only in-frame clones are kept and a portion is missing. The sample has 110,000 to 150,000 clones, 85% to 90% seen once. The chain uses TRBV29-1 and TRBJ1-5, with D perhaps matching TRBD1 (6 bases). The receptor comes from a woman in her sixties or seventies with acute or convalescent COVID-19. The sequenced material came from peripheral blood. CDR3 DNA: TGCAGCGTCATGGAGGGGGGTACTAGCGGTCAGCCCCAGCATTTT. It codes for CSVMEGGTSGQPQHF.